This TCR beta chain was recovered during a study of T cell repertoires in cytomegalovirus infection. Study-level information: It can be stated that public TCR beta signatures indicated CMV infection as well as a matching HLA type. General study findings and limits: CMV-specific TCR beta clonotypes restricted by HLA-C dominated the ex vivo response.

TCRdb fed the reads into MiXCR, producing one record per CDR3 protein. This table has approximately 110,000 distinct CDR3 sequences, around 29% appearing once. This clonotype was counted between two and nine times. The antigen is undetermined. CDR3 size: 15 residues. Looked up from germline, CDR1 is LNHDA and CDR2 is SQIVND (reference sequence). The J segment lost 0 bases and the V segment lost 6 bases, leaving 6 bases of the junction unmatched. This sample comprised CD8+ T cells from cultured PBMCs, obtained from culture after CMV antigen stimulation. The rearrangement uses TRBV19 and TRBJ2-3; 7 bases align to TRBD1. The TCR comes from a human donor in good health (CMV status not recorded). Some clones in this sample may be carry-over from other donors' samples. CDR3: CASSPWTGSTDTQYF. The CDR3 region has the DNA TGTGCCAGTAGCCCTTGGACAGGAAGCACAGATACGCAGTATTTT. The full variable domain, in which reference TRBV19 and TRBJ2-3 provide the parts outside the CDR3, is DGGITQSPKYLFRKEGQNVTLSCEQNLNHDAMYWYRQDPGQGLRLIYYSQIVNDFQKGDIAEGYSVSREKKESFPLTVTSAQKNPTAFYLCASSPWTGSTDTQYFGPGTRLTVL.